The clone carrying this TCR beta chain was picked up one time. Method: immunoSEQ multiplex PCR; TCRdb's copy keeps in-frame clones and lacks some. This sample has around 260,000 clones, with around 87% found just once. The data were taken from a study of blood T cell repertoires in COVID-19. The J segment lost 10 bases and the V segment lost 7 bases, leaving 14 bases of the junction unmatched. Germline values: CDR1 LNHDA, CDR2 SQIVND (reference sequence). This CDR3 spans 14 amino acids. Input material: peripheral blood. This TCR came from a woman in her sixties with COVID-19, enrolled during active disease. The chain carries TRBV19 and TRBJ1-1, with 8 nucleotides matching TRBD1. This chain's CDR3 is CASTPQGASIGAFF. The CDR3 nucleotides read TGTGCCAGTACTCCCCAGGGGGCGTCGATCGGAGCTTTCTTT.